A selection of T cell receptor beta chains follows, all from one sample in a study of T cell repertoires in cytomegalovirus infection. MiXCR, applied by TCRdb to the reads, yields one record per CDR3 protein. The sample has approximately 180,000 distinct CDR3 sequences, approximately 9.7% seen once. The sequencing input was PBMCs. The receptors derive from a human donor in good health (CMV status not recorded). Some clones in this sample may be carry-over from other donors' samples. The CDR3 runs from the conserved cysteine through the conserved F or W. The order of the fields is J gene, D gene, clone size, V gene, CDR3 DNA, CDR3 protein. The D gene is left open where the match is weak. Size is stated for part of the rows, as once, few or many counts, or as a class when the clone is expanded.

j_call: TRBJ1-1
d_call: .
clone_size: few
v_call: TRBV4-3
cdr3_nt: TGCGCCAGCAGCCAAGATTATGGGGAAACTGAAGCTTTCTTT
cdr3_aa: CASSQDYGETEAFF

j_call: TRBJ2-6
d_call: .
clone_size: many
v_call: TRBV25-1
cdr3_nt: TGTGCCAGCAGTACCTTCTATGGGGCCAACGTCCTGACTTTC
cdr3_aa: CASSTFYGANVLTF

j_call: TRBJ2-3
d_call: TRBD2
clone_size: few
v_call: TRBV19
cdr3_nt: TGTGCCAGTAGTTCCCCACCGGGACTAGCTGGAGATACGCAGTATTTT
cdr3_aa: CASSSPPGLAGDTQYF

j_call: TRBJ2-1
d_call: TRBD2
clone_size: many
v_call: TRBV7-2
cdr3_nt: TGTGCCAGCAGCACCCGGGGGGGCTCCTACAATGAGCAGTTCTTC
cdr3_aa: CASSTRGGSYNEQFF

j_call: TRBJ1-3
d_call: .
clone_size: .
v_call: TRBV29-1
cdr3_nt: TGCAGCGCAGGACAGCCTGGAAACACCATATATTTT
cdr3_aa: CSAGQPGNTIYF

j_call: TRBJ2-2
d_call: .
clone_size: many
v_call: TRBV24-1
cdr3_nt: TGTGCCACCAGTGATTTGACGGTTGGTGGGGAGCTGTTTTTT
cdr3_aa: CATSDLTVGGELFF

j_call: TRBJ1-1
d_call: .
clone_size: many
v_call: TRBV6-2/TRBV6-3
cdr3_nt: TGTGCCAGCAGTGGGGTTTACACTGAAGCTTTCTTT
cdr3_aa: CASSGVYTEAFF

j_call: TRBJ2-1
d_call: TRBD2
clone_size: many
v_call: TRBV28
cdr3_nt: TGTGCCAGCAGTGTTACTAGCGGGAAGGGCAATGAGCAGTTCTTC
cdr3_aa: CASSVTSGKGNEQFF

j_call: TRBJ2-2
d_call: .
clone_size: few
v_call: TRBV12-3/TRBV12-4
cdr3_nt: TGTGCCAGCAGTTGGTGGGTAGGGGCGAACACCGGGGAGCTGTTTTTT
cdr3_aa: CASSWWVGANTGELFF

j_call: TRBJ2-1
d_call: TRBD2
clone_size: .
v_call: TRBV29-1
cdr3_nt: TGCAGCGTTGTCGCGGGAGTGAATGAGCAGTTCTTC
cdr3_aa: CSVVAGVNEQFF

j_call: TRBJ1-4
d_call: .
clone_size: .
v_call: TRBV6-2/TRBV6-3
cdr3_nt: TGTGCCAGCAGTTACTCGCTCTCAGAAATGAAAAAGAAACTGTTTTTT
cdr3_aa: CASSYSLSEMKKKLFF

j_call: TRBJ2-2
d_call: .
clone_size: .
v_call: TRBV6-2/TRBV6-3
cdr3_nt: TGTGCCAGCAGCGGGAACTCACCCGGGGAGCTGTTTTTT
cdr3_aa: CASSGNSPGELFF

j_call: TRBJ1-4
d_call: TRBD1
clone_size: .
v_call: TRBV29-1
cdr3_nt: TGCAGCGTTGAAGGCTACAGGGGTGATGAAAAACTGTTTTTT
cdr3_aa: CSVEGYRGDEKLFF

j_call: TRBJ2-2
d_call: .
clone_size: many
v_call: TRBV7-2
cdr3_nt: TGTGCCAGCAGCTTACTTGTTACCACCGGGGAGCTGTTTTTT
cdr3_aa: CASSLLVTTGELFF

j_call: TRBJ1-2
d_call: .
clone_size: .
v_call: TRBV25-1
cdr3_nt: TGTGCCAGCAGTGAATGGGGGAACTATGGCTACACCTTC
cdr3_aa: CASSEWGNYGYTF

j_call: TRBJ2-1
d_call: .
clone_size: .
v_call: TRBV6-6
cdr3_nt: TGTGCCAGCAGCAACGGACGGTCGGATGAGCAGTTCTTC
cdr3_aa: CASSNGRSDEQFF

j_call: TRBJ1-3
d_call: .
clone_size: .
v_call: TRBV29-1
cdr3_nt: TGCAGCGTTGCCGGACAGTACGGGAACACCATATATTTT
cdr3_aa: CSVAGQYGNTIYF

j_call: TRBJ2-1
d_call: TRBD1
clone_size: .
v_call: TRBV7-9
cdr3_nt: TGTGACAGCAGCTGGGGACAGGGATACAATGAGCAGTTCTTC
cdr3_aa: CDSSWGQGYNEQFF

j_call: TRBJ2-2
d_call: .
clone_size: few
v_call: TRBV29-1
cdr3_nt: TGCAGCGTCGGCCAGTCCACGAACACCGGGGAGCTGTTTTTT
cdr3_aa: CSVGQSTNTGELFF

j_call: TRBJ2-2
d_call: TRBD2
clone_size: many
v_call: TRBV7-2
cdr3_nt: TGTGCCAGCAGCTTAGTGCGGGGGGGCCTCGCCGGGGAGCTGTTTTTT
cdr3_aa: CASSLVRGGLAGELFF

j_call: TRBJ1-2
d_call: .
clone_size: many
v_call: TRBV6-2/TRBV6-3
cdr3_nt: TGTGCCAGCAGACCGGACCAATACTATGGCTACACCTTC
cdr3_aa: CASRPDQYYGYTF

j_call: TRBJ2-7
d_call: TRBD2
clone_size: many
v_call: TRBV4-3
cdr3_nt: TGCGCCAGCAGCCAAGCGGGAGGGCCGTACGAGCAGTACTTC
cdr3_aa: CASSQAGGPYEQYF

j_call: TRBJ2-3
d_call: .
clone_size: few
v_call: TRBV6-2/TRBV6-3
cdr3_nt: TGTGCCAGCAGCAATCCGACCGCGGATACGCAGTATTTT
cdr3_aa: CASSNPTADTQYF

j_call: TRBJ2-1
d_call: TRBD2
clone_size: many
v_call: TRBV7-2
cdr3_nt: TGTGCCAGCAGCTCCCGACTAGCGGGTTACAATGAGCAGTTCTTC
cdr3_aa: CASSSRLAGYNEQFF

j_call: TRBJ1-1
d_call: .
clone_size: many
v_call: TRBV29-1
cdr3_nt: TGCAGCGCGTACTTAGGACGGTTGAACACTGAAGCTTTCTTT
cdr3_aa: CSAYLGRLNTEAFF

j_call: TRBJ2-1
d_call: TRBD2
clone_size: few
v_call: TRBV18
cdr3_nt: TGTGCCAGCTCACCAACCGGGACTAGCGAAAATGAGCAGTTCTTC
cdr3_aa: CASSPTGTSENEQFF

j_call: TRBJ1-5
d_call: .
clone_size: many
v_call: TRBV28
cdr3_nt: TGTGCCAGCAGTTTAGATCAAACAGGGTTTACGCGGCAGCCCCAGCATTTT
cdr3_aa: CASSLDQTGFTRQPQHF

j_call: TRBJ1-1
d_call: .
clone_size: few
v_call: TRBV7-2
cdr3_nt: TGTGCCAGCAGCTTCAGGTCCATGAACACTGAAGCTTTCTTT
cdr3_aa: CASSFRSMNTEAFF

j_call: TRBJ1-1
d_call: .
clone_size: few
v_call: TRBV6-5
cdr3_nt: TGTGCCAGCAGTTACAGGGGCGCTGAAGCTTTCTTT
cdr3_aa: CASSYRGAEAFF

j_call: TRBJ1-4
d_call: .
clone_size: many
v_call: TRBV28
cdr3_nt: TGTGCCAGCAGTTTAAGCGGCTCCGCTAATGAAAAACTGTTTTTT
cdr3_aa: CASSLSGSANEKLFF

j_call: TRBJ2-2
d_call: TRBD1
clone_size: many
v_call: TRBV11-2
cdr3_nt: TGTGCCAGCAGCTTCACAGGGGTTGTATACGGGGAGCTGTTTTTT
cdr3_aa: CASSFTGVVYGELFF

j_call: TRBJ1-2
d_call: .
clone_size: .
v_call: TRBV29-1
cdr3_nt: TGCAGTTACCGGCAAGAAGGCTACACCTTC
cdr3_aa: CSYRQEGYTF

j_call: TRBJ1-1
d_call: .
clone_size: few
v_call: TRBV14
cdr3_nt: TGTGCCAGCAGCCGGTTGGGGAACCCGGGCACTGAAGCTTTCTTT
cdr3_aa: CASSRLGNPGTEAFF

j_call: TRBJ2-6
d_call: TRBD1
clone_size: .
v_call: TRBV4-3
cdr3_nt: TGCGCCAGCAGTGGACAGGGACGGATCTCTGGGGCCAACGTCCTGACTTTC
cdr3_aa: CASSGQGRISGANVLTF

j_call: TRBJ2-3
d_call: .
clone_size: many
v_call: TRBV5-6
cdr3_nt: TGTGCCAGCAGCTCCCCCGCAGTCACAGATACGCAGTATTTT
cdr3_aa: CASSSPAVTDTQYF

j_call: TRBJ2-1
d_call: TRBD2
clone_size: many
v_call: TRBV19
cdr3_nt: TGTGCCAGTAGTATTTCTAGCGGACGTGAGCAGTTCTTC
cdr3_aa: CASSISSGREQFF

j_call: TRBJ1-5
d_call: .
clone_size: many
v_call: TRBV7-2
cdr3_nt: TGTGCCAGCAGCCAGAGCGGCAGCAGAAATCAGCCCCAGCATTTT
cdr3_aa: CASSQSGSRNQPQHF

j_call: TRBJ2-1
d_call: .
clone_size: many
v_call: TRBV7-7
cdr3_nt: TGTGCTAGCAGCTCACCGGCACTAGGAGGTGAGCAGTTCTTC
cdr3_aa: CASSSPALGGEQFF

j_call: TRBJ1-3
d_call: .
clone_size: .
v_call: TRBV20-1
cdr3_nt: TGCAGTGCTAAAAAGGACACCATATATTTT
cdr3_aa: CSAKKDTIYF

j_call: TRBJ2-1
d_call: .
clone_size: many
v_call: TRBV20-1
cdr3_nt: TGCAGTGCGGTCCGTAGCGTCTCCTACAATGAGCAGTTCTTC
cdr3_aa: CSAVRSVSYNEQFF

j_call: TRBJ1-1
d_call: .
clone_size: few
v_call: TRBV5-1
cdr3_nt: TGCGCCAGCAGCTTCGGACCGACGGAGAACACTGAAGCTTTCTTT
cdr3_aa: CASSFGPTENTEAFF

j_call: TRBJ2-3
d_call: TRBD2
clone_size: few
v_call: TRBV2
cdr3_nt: TGTGCCAGCAGTGATGCTAGCGGGGGGGTCACAGATACGCAGTATTTT
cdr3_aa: CASSDASGGVTDTQYF

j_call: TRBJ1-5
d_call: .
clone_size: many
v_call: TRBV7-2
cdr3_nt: TGTGCCAGCAGCTTATCTTCCAGATATAGCAATCAGCCCCAGCATTTT
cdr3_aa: CASSLSSRYSNQPQHF

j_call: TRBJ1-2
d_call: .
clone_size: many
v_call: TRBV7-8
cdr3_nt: TGTGCCGTAAGCGATGCGGGAATTACTAACTATGGCTACACCTTC
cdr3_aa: CAVSDAGITNYGYTF

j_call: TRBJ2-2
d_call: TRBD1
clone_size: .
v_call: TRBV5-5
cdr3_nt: TGTGCCAGCAGCTCGACAGGGATGAACACCGGGGAGCTGTTTTTT
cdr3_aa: CASSSTGMNTGELFF

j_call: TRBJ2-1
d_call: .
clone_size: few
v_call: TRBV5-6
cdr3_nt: TGTGCCAGCAGCTTGGGGACTGAGCCTAGGCAGTTCTTC
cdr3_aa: CASSLGTEPRQFF

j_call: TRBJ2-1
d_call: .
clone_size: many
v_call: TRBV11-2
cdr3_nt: TGTGCCAGCAGCTTAGTTATGGTAAATGAGCAGTTCTTC
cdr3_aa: CASSLVMVNEQFF

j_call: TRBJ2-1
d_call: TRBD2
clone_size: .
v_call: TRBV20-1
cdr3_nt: TGCAGTGCTAGACGGGCTAGCGGGAGACATGAGCAGTTCTTC
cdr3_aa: CSARRASGRHEQFF

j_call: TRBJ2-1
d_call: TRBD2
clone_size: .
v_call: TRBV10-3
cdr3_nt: TGTGCCATCAGTTCTTCCCAGGGACTAGCGGCGTACAATGAGCAGTTCTTC
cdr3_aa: CAISSSQGLAAYNEQFF

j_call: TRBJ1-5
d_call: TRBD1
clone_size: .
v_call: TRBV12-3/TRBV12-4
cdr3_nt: TGTGCCAGCAGTCTCTCCGGGACAGGGGATCAGCCCCAGCATTTT
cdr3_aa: CASSLSGTGDQPQHF

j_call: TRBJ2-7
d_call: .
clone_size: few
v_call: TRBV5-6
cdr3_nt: TGTGCCACCTCCGGGGGCGCCTACGAGCAGTACTTC
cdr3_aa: CATSGGAYEQYF

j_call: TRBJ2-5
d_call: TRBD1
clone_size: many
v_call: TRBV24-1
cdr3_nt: TGTGCCACCAGTGACCCTAGACCGGGACAGCAAGAGACCCAGTACTTC
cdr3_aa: CATSDPRPGQQETQYF

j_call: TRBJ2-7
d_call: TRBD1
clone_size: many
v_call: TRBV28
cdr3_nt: TGTGCCAGCAGTCTAGGACAGGGGTCCCGCGAGCAGTACTTC
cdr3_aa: CASSLGQGSREQYF

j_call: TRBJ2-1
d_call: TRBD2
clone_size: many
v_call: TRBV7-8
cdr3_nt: TGTGCCAGCAGCCGTCTAGCGGGCGAGCAGTTCTTC
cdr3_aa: CASSRLAGEQFF

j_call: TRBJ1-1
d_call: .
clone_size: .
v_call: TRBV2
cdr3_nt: TGTGCCAGCAGTGAACGAAACACTGAAGCTTTCTTT
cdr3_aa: CASSERNTEAFF

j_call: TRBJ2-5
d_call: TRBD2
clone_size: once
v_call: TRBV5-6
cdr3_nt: TGTGCCAGCAGCCGACAAAAAGGACTAGGAGATACGGAGACCCAGTACTTC
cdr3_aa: CASSRQKGLGDTETQYF

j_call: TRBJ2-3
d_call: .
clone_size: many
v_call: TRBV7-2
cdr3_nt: TGTGCCAGCAGCTCGCCTAGCACAGATACGCAGTATTTT
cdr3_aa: CASSSPSTDTQYF